Listed below are T cell receptor beta chains from one sample, sequenced in a study of cytomegalovirus exposure and HLA in healthy donors. The assay was immunoSEQ multiplex PCR, and TCRdb's table has in-frame clones only and misses some. The sample lists about 120,000 clones, under 85% occurring once. Sequenced input: PBMCs. The receptors here all came from a human donor in good health. The conserved cysteine and the conserved F or W are not part of the CDR3 here.

J	length	V	CDR3
TRBJ1-2	12	TRBV4-1	ASSPGGTVYGYT
TRBJ2-3	12	TRBV5-4	ASSRYREEDTQY
TRBJ2-1	13	TRBV7-9	ASSSSERSYNEQF
TRBJ2-1	13	TRBV7-8	ASSSSGTYYNEQF
TRBJ2-3	11	TRBV6-5	ASLGPPADTQY
TRBJ2-7	12	TRBV6-5	ASSGNRGMYEQY
TRBJ2-7	12	TRBV2	ASSTDRGSYEQY
TRBJ1-5	13	TRBV28	ASSPDRASNQPQH
TRBJ1-1	14	TRBV11-2	ASSLVLDRGDTEAF
TRBJ2-4	12	TRBV18	ASSPSRAKNIQY
TRBJ1-3	12	TRBV19	ASRITSIGNTIY
TRBJ2-4	13	TRBV27	ASSPGWLAKNIQY
TRBJ2-4	12	TRBV2	ASSERTGENIQY
TRBJ1-3	12	TRBV10-1	ASSGPGQGDTIY
TRBJ2-3	11	TRBV5-1	ASTGMGTDTQY
TRBJ1-2	12	TRBV7-8	ASGSPYSNYGYT
TRBJ2-1	16	TRBV5-1	ASSLAQGARISYNEQF
TRBJ2-1	10	TRBV7-9	ASSLVSNEQF
TRBJ2-7	12	TRBV27	ASRPGTAAYEQY
TRBJ1-2	13	TRBV14	ASSQEGQNIYGYT
TRBJ1-2	14	TRBV11-2	ASSLAPAGLNYGYT
TRBJ2-3	13	TRBV10-1	ASSPGTRRTDTQY
TRBJ1-2	13	TRBV6-6	ASSGGHLANYGYT